One and the same sample provided the 17 T cell receptor beta chains below, sequenced in a study of OX40 agonist ivuxolimab in advanced cancers. The protocol was immunoSEQ multiplex PCR, while the TCRdb copy is restricted to in-frame clones and leaves out a portion. The profile shows just over 60,000 clones, about 92% of them singletons. Sequencing used CD4+ or CD8+ T cells sorted from blood, obtained in a trial of the OX40 agonist ivuxolimab. The receptors come from an adult with an advanced solid tumor such as melanoma, head and neck, liver or kidney cancer.

This clone was seen only a few times. The rearrangement joins TRBV7-9 to TRBJ2-5, with D unresolved. The CDR3 loop spans 16 amino acids. V was pared by 5 bases and J by 0 bases, with 16 bases between. Germline CDR1 is SEHNR and CDR2 is FQNEAQ (reference sequence). The CDR3 bases are TGTGCCAGCAGCCCCCTCGGACGGTCATACCAAGAGACCCAGTACTTC. It yields the protein CASSPLGRSYQETQYF.

This rearrangement joins TRBV7-9 to TRBJ2-5; D may correspond to TRBD1 or TRBD2 (5 bases each). The length of the CDR3 is 15 residues. Per germline, CDR1 SEHNR and CDR2 FQNEAQ (reference sequence). Trimming took off 7 bases at V and 4 bases at J, with 19 bases between the two ends. In DNA, the CDR3 is TGTGCCAGCACCATCCGCCGGCCCGGGGCAGAGACCCAGTACTTC. Protein: CASTIRRPGAETQYF.

In DNA form, the CDR3 reads TGTGCCAGCAGCTTCAGCGGGAGGGCCACCGGGGAGCTGTTTTTT. Translating it yields CASSFSGRATGELFF. The V gene is TRBV5-4, the J gene TRBJ2-2, with 10 bases aligning to TRBD2. Germline lookup yields CDR1 SGHNT and CDR2 YYREEE (reference sequence). V was clipped by 2 bases and J by 4 bases; unmatched bases: 2. The CDR3 is 15 amino acids. Looking up the rest from reference TRBV5-4 and TRBJ2-2 gives the full variable domain: ETGVTQSPTHLIKTRGQQVTLRCSSQSGHNTVSWYQQALGQGPQFIFQYYREEENGRGNFPPRFSGLQFPNYSSELNVNALELDDSALYLCASSFSGRATGELFFGEGSRLTVL.

The chain carries TRBV28 and TRBJ2-7; unclear D gene. V lost 4 bases, J lost 3 bases, and 4 bases lay in between. CDR1 and CDR2 from the germline V gene are MDHEN and SYDVKM. The CDR3 has 11 residues. The CDR3 DNA reads as TGTGCCAGCAGTTCCGTCTACGAGCAGTACTTC. Protein sequence: CASSSVYEQYF.

The gene calls are TRBV6-5 and TRBJ2-5, with D perhaps matching TRBD1 (6 bases). Trimming took off 6 bases at V and 6 bases at J, with 17 bases between the two ends. The CDR3 loop spans 14 amino acids. The V gene's germline CDR1 is MNHEY and CDR2 SVGAGI. CDR3 region: CASRRDTASKTQYF. CDR3 nucleotides: TGTGCCAGCAGAAGGGACACCGCTTCGAAGACCCAGTACTTC.

The rearrangement joins TRBV7-6 to TRBJ1-3; D gene ambiguous. Germline V gene lookup returns CDR1 SGHVS and CDR2 FNYEAQ. With 1 base removed from V and 0 bases from J, the gap between germline ends came to 10 bases. CDR3 length: 16 amino acids. CDR3 DNA: TGTGCCAGCAGCTTAGGGCAGGCGCCCTCTGGAAACACCATATATTTT. It translates to CASSLGQAPSGNTIYF.

The chain links TRBV18 to TRBJ2-1, with 7 bases fitting TRBD2. CDR3 length: 16 amino acids. V dropped 4 bases and J dropped 1; count of bases not matched to a gene: 7. The germline gives CDR1 KGHSH, CDR2 LQKENI. The CDR3: CASSRAGEGSYNEQFF. The CDR3 DNA is TGTGCCAGCTCACGGGCGGGAGAGGGTTCCTACAATGAGCAGTTCTTC.

This clone was seen once. This chain links TRBV10-1 with TRBJ1-5; 9 bases map to TRBD1. V gave up 2 bases and J gave up 1 base; unmatched junction bases: 6. CDR3 length: 17 residues. Germline lookup yields CDR1 WNHNN and CDR2 SYGVQD (reference sequence). CDR3 nucleotides: TGCGCCAGCAGTGAGCCTTGGACAGGGGTAAGCAATCAGCCCCAGCATTTT. Translated: CASSEPWTGVSNQPQHF.

This clone was detected once. This chain links TRBV5-1 with TRBJ2-2, with D unclear. From germline, CDR1 is SGHRS and CDR2 YFSETQ. V lost 0 bases and J 4 bases, leaving 13 bases between the germline ends. The CDR3 totals 16 residues. In DNA, the CDR3 is TGCGCCAGCAGCTTGGAACTAAGGACGGGCACCGGGGAGCTGTTTTTT. This encodes CASSLELRTGTGELFF.

This clone ranks as medium-sized (0.01 to 0.1%). The rearrangement links TRBV29-1 to TRBJ2-3, with a possible D match to TRBD1 (6 bases). Germline V gene lookup returns CDR1 SQVTM and CDR2 ANQGSEA. V shed 3 bases and J shed 5 bases, with 6 bases lying between them. The CDR3 runs 11 residues. CDR3 protein: CSVETGDTQYF. The CDR3 bases are TGCAGCGTTGAGACAGGAGATACGCAGTATTTT.

This chain connects TRBV6-5 to TRBJ1-6; D unclear. From germline, CDR1 is MNHEY and CDR2 SVGAGI. This CDR3 spans 12 amino acids. Trimming took off 7 bases at V and 9 bases at J, with 10 bases between the two ends. The CDR3 DNA sequence: TGTGCCAGCACAAGGGCTGGTTCACCCCTCCACTTT. Translating it yields CASTRAGSPLHF.

The gene calls are TRBV25-1 and TRBJ1-1; a weak D match, TRBD1 (5 bases). The CDR3 contains 15 residues. In germline, CDR1 is MGHDK, CDR2 SYGVNS. V dropped 4 bases and J dropped 6 bases, with 18 bases sitting between them. The CDR3 nucleotides are TGTGCCAGCAGTGTAGGGGACCGGGCCTGGCCTGAAGCTTTCTTT. This sequence encodes CASSVGDRAWPEAFF.

V gene TRBV5-5 combines with J gene TRBJ2-1; the match to TRBD2 covers 8 bases. Germline V CDR1 and CDR2: SGHKS, YYEKEE (reference sequence). This CDR3 comprises 15 residues. The trim removed 4 bases at V and 4 bases at J, leaving 7 bases unmatched. The CDR3 coding sequence is TGTGCCAGCAGCACCGGACTAGCAGATTACAATGAGCAGTTCTTC. This translates into CASSTGLADYNEQFF. The full variable domain, with the rest looked up from reference TRBV5-5 and TRBJ2-1, is DAGVTQSPTHLIKTRGQQVTLRCSPISGHKSVSWYQQVLGQGPQFIFQYYEKEERGRGNFPDRFSARQFPNYSSELNVNALLLGDSALYLCASSTGLADYNEQFFGPGTRLTVL.

V is TRBV14 and J is TRBJ2-1; D might be TRBD1 or TRBD2, each matching 5 bases. Germline-derived CDR1 and CDR2 are SGHDN and FVKESK. The CDR3 consists of 15 residues. The V and J ends lost 3 bases and 0 bases respectively, with 9 bases between them. This CDR3 is CASSQGRFSYNEQFF. The CDR3 DNA reads TGTGCCAGCAGCCAGGGACGGTTCTCCTACAATGAGCAGTTCTTC.

The chain has TRBV7-8 and TRBJ2-7; D not resolved. CDR1 and CDR2 from the germline V gene are SGHVS and FQNEAQ. This CDR3 has 15 amino acids. V was trimmed by 3 bases and J by 1 base, leaving 13 bases between them. The CDR3 bases are TGTGCCAGCAGCTTTATAGGAACCAATTCCTACGAGCAGTACTTC. Residues: CASSFIGTNSYEQYF.

This chain connects TRBV19 to TRBJ1-1; D not certain. From germline, CDR1 is LNHDA and CDR2 SQIVND (reference sequence). The V end lost 0 bases, the J end lost 4 bases, and 12 bases lay between the germline ends. This CDR3 is built from 15 residues. CDR3 coding DNA: TGTGCCAGTAGTATAGAGGGCAGCCGGGGCACTGAAGCTTTCTTT. Translation: CASSIEGSRGTEAFF.

V gene TRBV6-1 combines with J gene TRBJ1-3; D ambiguous. This CDR3 comprises 14 residues. V lost 3 bases and J 0 bases, leaving 6 bases between the germline ends. Germline V gene data show CDR1 as MNHNS and CDR2 as SASEGT. The DNA for the CDR3 is TGTGCCAGCAGTGATAGCTTCTCTGGAAACACCATATATTTT. Protein: CASSDSFSGNTIYF.